This T cell receptor beta chain was obtained from a study of T cell repertoires in cytomegalovirus infection (dated by TCRdb to between 2019 and 2020). Background on the whole study: The HLA type of each donor mattered for the analysis, because public TCR beta signatures pointed to carriage of CMV infection along with the matching HLA type.

This clonotype was counted between two and nine times. Its recognized antigen is unknown. There are no base qualities to consult, and no much larger clone falls within one base. Broader findings and caveats from the paper: Cumulative frequency of public TCR beta family members discriminated carriers of CMV infection plus the relevant HLA type in this cohort and an independent roughly 340-donor cohort. The ex vivo response was dominated by HLA-C-restricted CMV-specific TCR beta clonotypes, and the single most frequent clonotype in two of eight donors was supplied by these HLA-C-restricted clonotypes.

Trimming at the junction amounts to 2 bases on V and 5 bases on J, and the germline ends lie 9 bases apart. The cysteine opens and the phenylalanine closes a CDR3 of 13 amino acids. Left in the record is the CDR3 DNA by itself, 39 bases read in frame from the first base. Taken from the germline V gene (reference sequence), the CDR1 and CDR2 loops are MNHEY and SMNVEV. Data came from an Illumina HiSeq 1500. The public reads were quality trimmed at Q25 with fastp and then assembled into clones with MiXCR by TCRdb, keeping productive beta chains. Every distinct CDR3 protein forms one entry, paired with its most common genes and DNA. In this sample the table shows 200,000 to 250,000 distinct CDR3 sequences, about 20% of which occur a single time. In total, the top ten clones hold 18% of the sample.

The sample comprised CD8+ T cells from PBMCs. The V and J segments used are TRBV27 and TRBJ1-2; D gene: possibly TRBD1, on 6 matching bases. The receptor was derived from a human donor in good health (CMV status not recorded). Some clones in this sample may be carry-over from other donors' samples. The CDR3 has the sequence CASSLQGGYGYTF. The DNA sequence reads TGTGCCAGCAGTTTACAAGGGGGATATGGCTACACCTTC.